This entry concerns a single T cell receptor beta chain. Its matching antigen is unknown. Genomic DNA of every subset was divided equally among multiple immunoSEQ plates. As originally analysed: Filtering differed for immunoSEQ, which gave only junction sequences without quality scores. Assay: immunoSEQ multiplex PCR; the TCRdb copy retains only in-frame clones and omits some. That table is the source of V, J and clone size, and D and trimming were worked out from the DNA. The sample has about 2.4 million clones, 80% to 95% seen once; the top ten hold about 0.38%. The data belong to a study of shared clonotypes between healthy human individuals. Study observations and caveats: Naive subsets, compared against memory subsets, generally had larger estimated richness values.

This CDR3 has 15 amino acids. The trim removed 5 bases at V and 6 bases at J, leaving 6 bases unmatched. Per the germline V gene, CDR1 is SGHTA and CDR2 is FQGTGA. CD45RA+ naive and CD45RA-negative memory subsets were separated from CD4+ cells. The specimen was naive CD4+ T cells from PBMCs. Described subset: CD45RA+ positively selected. This clonotype was sampled from a man in his late teens or twenties in good health. Some clones in this sample may be carry-over from other donors' samples. V gene TRBV7-3 combines with J gene TRBJ1-4, with TRBD1 matching over 10 bases. The CDR3 region has the DNA TGTGCCAGCAGCCTCTACGGGACAGGGGATGAAAAACTGTTTTTT. Protein: CASSLYGTGDEKLFF.